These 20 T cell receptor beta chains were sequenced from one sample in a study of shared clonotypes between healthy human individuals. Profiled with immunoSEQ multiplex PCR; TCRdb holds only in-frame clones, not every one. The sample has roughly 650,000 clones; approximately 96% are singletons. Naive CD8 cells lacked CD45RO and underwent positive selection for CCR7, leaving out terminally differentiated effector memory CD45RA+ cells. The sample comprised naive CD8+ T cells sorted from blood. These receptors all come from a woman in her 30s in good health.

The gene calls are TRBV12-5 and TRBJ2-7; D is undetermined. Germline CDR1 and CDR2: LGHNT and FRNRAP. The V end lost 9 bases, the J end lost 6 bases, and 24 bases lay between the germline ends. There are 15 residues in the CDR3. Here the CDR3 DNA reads TGTGCTAGCTTTTTAGCAGGTTCTGGGTTCTCCGAGCAGTACTTC. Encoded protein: CASFLAGSGFSEQYF.

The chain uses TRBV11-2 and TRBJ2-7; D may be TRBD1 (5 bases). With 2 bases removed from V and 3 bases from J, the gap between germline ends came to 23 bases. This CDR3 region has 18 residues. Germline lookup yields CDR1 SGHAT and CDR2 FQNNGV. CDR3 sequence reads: CASSLLRGGELLVYEQYF. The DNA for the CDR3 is TGTGCCAGCAGCTTATTAAGGGGTGGAGAGTTGCTAGTCTACGAGCAGTACTTC. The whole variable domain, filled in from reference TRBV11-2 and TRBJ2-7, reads EAGVAQSPRYKIIEKRQSVAFWCNPISGHATLYWYQQILGQGPKLLIQFQNNGVVDDSQLPKDRFSAERLKGVDSTLKIQPAKLEDSAVYLCASSLLRGGELLVYEQYFGPGTRLTVT.

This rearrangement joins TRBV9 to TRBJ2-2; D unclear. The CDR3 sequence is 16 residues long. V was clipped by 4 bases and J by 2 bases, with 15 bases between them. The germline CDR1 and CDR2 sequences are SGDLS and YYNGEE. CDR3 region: CASSTLLGVNTGELFF. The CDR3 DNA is TGTGCCAGCAGCACATTGCTAGGAGTTAACACCGGGGAGCTGTTTTTT.

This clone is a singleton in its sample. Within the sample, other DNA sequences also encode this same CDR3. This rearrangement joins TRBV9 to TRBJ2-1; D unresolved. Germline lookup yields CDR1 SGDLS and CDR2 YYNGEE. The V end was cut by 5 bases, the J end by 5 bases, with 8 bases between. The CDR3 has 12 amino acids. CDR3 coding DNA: TGTGCCAGCAGTGGGCTGAACAATGAGCAGTTCTTC. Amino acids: CASSGLNNEQFF.

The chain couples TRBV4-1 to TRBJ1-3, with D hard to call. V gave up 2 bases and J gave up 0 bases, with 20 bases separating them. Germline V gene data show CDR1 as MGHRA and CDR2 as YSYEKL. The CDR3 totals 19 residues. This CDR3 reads CASSQLPRLAARSGNTIYF. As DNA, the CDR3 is TGCGCCAGCAGCCAATTGCCGAGGTTGGCGGCCCGCTCTGGAAACACCATATATTTT.

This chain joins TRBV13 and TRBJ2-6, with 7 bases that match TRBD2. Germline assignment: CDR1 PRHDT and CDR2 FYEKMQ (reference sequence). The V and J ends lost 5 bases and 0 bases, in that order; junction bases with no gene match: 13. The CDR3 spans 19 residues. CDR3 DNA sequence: TGTGCCAGCAGCCCCGGGGCGAGCGGGGATTTCTCTGGGGCCAACGTCCTGACTTTC. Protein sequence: CASSPGASGDFSGANVLTF.

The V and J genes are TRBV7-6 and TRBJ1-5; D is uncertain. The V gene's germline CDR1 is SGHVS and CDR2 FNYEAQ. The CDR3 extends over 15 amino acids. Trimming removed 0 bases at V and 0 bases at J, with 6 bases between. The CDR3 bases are TGTGCCAGCAGCTTAGCGTTAGGTAGCAATCAGCCCCAGCATTTT. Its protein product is CASSLALGSNQPQHF. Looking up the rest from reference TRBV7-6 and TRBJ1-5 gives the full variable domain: GAGVSQSPRYKVTKRGQDVALRCDPISGHVSLYWYRQALGQGPEFLTYFNYEAQQDKSGLPNDRFSAERPEGSISTLTIQRTEQRDSAMYRCASSLALGSNQPQHFGDGTRLSIL.

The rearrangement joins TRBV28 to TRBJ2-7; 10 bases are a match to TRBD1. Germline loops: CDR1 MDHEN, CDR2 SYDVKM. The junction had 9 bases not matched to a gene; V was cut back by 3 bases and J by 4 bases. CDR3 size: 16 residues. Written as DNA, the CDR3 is TGTGCCAGCAGTTTCTTGACAGGGGGCGGCGTGTACGAGCAGTACTTC. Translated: CASSFLTGGGVYEQYF.

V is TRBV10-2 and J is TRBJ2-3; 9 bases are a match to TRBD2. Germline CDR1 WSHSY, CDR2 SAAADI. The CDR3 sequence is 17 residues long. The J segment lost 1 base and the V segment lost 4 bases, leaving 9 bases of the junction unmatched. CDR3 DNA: TGCGCCAGCAGTGCCACCGGGACTAGCTATGGCACAGATACGCAGTATTTT. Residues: CASSATGTSYGTDTQYF.

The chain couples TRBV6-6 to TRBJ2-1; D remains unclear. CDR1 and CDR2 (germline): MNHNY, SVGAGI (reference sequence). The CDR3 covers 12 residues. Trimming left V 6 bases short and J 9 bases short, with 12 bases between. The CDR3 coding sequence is TGTGCCAGCAGGGGATCCCGTATTGAGCAGTTCTTC. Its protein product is CASRGSRIEQFF.

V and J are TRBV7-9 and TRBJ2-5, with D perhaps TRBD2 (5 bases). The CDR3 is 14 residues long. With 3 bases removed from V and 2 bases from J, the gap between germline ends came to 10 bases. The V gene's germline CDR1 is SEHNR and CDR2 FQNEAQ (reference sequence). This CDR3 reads CASSFPGSQETQYF. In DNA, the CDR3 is TGTGCCAGCAGCTTTCCGGGGAGTCAAGAGACCCAGTACTTC.

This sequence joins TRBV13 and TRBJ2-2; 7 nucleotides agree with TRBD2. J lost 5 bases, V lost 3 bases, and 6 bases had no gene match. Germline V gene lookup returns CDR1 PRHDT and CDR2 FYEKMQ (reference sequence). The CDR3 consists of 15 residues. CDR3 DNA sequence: TGTGCCAGCAGCTTTTCACTAGCGCCGACCGGGGAGCTGTTTTTT. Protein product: CASSFSLAPTGELFF.

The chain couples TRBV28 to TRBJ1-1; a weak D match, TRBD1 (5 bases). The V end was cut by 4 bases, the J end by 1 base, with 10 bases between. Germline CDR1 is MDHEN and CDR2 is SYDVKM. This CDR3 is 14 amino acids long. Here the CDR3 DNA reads TGTGCCAGCAGTTGGCCCGGACAGAACACTGAAGCTTTCTTT. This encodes CASSWPGQNTEAFF.

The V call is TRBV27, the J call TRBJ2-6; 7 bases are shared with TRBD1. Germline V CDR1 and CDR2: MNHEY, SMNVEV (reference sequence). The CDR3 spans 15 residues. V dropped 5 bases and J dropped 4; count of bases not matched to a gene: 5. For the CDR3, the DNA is TGTGCCAGCAGTCCGACAGGGATCGGGGCCAACGTCCTGACTTTC. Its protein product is CASSPTGIGANVLTF.

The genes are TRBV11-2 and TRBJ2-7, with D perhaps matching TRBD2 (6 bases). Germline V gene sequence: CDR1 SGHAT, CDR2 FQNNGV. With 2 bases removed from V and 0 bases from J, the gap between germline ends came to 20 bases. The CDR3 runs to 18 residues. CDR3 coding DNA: TGTGCCAGCAGCTTAACCCCCCGGTTGGGGGGAATCTCCTACGAGCAGTACTTC. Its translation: CASSLTPRLGGISYEQYF.

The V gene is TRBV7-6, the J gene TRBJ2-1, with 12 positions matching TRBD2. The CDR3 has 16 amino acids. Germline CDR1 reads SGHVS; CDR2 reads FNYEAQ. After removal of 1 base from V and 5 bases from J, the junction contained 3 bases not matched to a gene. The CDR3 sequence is CASSLVLAGGHNEQFF. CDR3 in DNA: TGTGCCAGCAGCTTAGTACTAGCGGGAGGTCACAATGAGCAGTTCTTC.

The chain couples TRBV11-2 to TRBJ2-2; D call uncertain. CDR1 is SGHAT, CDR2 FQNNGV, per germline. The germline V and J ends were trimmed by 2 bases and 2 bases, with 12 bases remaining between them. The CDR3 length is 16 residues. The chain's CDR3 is CASSLSTSFNTGELFF. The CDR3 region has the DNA TGTGCCAGCAGCTTAAGTACTTCCTTTAACACCGGGGAGCTGTTTTTT.

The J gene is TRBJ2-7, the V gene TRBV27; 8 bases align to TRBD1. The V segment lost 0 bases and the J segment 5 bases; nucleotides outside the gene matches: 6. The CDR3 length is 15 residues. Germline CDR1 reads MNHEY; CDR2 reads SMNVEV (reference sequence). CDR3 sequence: CASSLSRGRGDEQYF. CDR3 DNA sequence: TGTGCCAGCAGTTTATCCAGGGGGCGAGGCGACGAGCAGTACTTC.

CDR3 protein: CASSRPGDTLSYEQYF. Here the CDR3 DNA reads TGTGCCAGCAGCAGGCCCGGGGACACCCTCTCCTACGAGCAGTACTTC. V and J are TRBV7-9 and TRBJ2-7; D might be TRBD1 (6 bases). Trimming pared 5 bases from V and 0 bases from J, leaving 17 bases between. This CDR3 region has 16 residues. The V gene's germline CDR1 is SEHNR and CDR2 FQNEAQ (reference sequence). The full variable domain, its missing parts supplied by reference TRBV7-9 and TRBJ2-7, is DTGVSQNPRHKITKRGQNVTFRCDPISEHNRLYWYRQTLGQGPEFLTYFQNEAQLEKSRLLSDRFSAERPKGSFSTLEIQRTEQGDSAMYLCASSRPGDTLSYEQYFGPGTRLTVT.

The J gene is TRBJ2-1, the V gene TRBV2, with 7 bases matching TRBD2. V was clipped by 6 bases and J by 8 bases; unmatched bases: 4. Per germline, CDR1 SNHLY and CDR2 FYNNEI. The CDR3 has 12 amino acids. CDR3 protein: CASRELAYEQFF. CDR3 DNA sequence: TGTGCCAGCAGGGAACTAGCGTATGAGCAGTTCTTC.